This is a list of T cell receptor beta chains from one sample in a study of OX40 agonist ivuxolimab in advanced cancers. TCRdb keeps only in-frame clones here, not all; method: immunoSEQ multiplex PCR. This sample has about 69,000 clones, with about three quarters found just once. This specimen consisted of CD4+ or CD8+ T cells sorted from blood, obtained in a trial of the OX40 agonist ivuxolimab. Source of these receptors: an adult with an advanced solid tumor such as melanoma, head and neck, liver or kidney cancer. CDR3s include the opening cysteine and the closing phenylalanine or tryptophan. A D gene is named only where the DNA matches it firmly. Where a row states a size, it is once, few, many or the class of an expanded clone; other rows omit it.

clone size | D gene | J gene | V gene | CDR3 protein | CDR3 DNA
few | . | TRBJ2-3 | TRBV7-2 | CASSFLAGTDTQYF | TGTGCCAGCAGCTTCTTAGCGGGCACAGATACGCAGTATTTT
few | TRBD1 | TRBJ2-7 | TRBV10-1 | CASRGQGASREQYF | TGCGCCAGCAGGGGACAGGGGGCTTCTCGGGAGCAGTACTTC
. | . | TRBJ2-5 | TRBV19 | CASSIGQKETQYF | TGTGCCAGTAGTATTGGTCAGAAAGAGACCCAGTACTTC
. | TRBD1 | TRBJ1-2 | TRBV30 | CAWSVLGGGGYTF | TGTGCCTGGAGTGTACTAGGGGGCGGTGGCTACACCTTC
. | . | TRBJ2-3 | TRBV4-1 | CASSQSGDTDTQYF | TGCGCCAGCAGCCAATCTGGGGACACAGATACGCAGTATTTT
. | TRBD2 | TRBJ2-5 | TRBV11-2 | CASSLGGLAGGQETQYF | TGTGCCAGCAGCTTAGGCGGACTAGCGGGAGGCCAAGAGACCCAGTACTTC
. | . | TRBJ1-3 | TRBV27 | CASSLALGNTIYF | TGTGCCAGCAGTTTAGCGTTGGGAAACACCATATATTTT
. | TRBD2 | TRBJ2-3 | TRBV4-2 | CASSPASGRVADTQYF | TGTGCCAGCAGCCCGGCTAGCGGGAGGGTGGCAGATACGCAGTATTTT
. | TRBD1 | TRBJ2-7 | TRBV6-1 | CASRRDRGRYEQYF | TGTGCCAGTCGCCGGGACAGGGGCCGTTACGAGCAGTACTTC
. | . | TRBJ1-5 | TRBV6-5 | CASRRQPNQPQHF | TGTGCCAGCAGGCGACAGCCCAATCAGCCCCAGCATTTT
. | TRBD2 | TRBJ2-1 | TRBV6-1 | CASSEFRGGGAYNEQFF | TGTGCCAGCAGTGAATTTAGGGGCGGGGGTGCCTACAATGAGCAGTTCTTC
few | . | TRBJ1-3 | TRBV29-1 | CSVGGGPSSGNTIYF | TGCAGCGTTGGGGGGGGTCCGAGCTCTGGAAACACCATATATTTT
. | . | TRBJ2-3 | TRBV5-4 | CASSLATDTQYF | TGTGCCAGCAGCTTGGCCACAGATACGCAGTATTTT
. | TRBD1 | TRBJ2-7 | TRBV27 | CASSLKQGSSYEQYF | TGTGCCAGCAGTTTAAAACAGGGGAGTTCGTACGAGCAGTACTTC
. | . | TRBJ1-1 | TRBV7-3 | CASSAHGQKNTEAFF | TGTGCCAGCAGCGCCCACGGACAGAAGAACACTGAAGCTTTCTTT
. | . | TRBJ2-1 | TRBV28 | CASSPLKSSRRVVGYNEQFF | TGTGCCAGCAGCCCTTTAAAGAGTAGCAGGAGGGTGGTAGGCTACAATGAGCAGTTCTTC
. | TRBD1 | TRBJ2-7 | TRBV18 | CASSPSPQGAHEQYF | TGTGCCAGCTCACCAAGTCCACAGGGGGCCCACGAGCAGTACTTC
. | TRBD2 | TRBJ2-5 | TRBV7-2 | CASSSRGGLETQYF | TGTGCCAGCAGCTCCCGGGGGGGCCTGGAGACCCAGTACTTC
. | . | TRBJ2-2 | TRBV18 | CASSPLTGGNTGELFF | TGTGCCAGCTCACCTTTGACAGGTGGGAACACCGGGGAGCTGTTTTTT
. | TRBD2 | TRBJ2-3 | TRBV2 | CASSELAGPTDTQYF | TGTGCCAGCAGTGAGCTAGCGGGACCCACAGATACGCAGTATTTT
. | . | TRBJ1-4 | TRBV4-1 | CASSQVSTNEKLFF | TGCGCCAGCAGCCAAGTCAGTACTAATGAAAAACTGTTTTTT
. | TRBD2 | TRBJ2-2 | TRBV27 | CASSLQSLAGGRTGELFF | TGTGCCAGCAGTCTCCAAAGCCTAGCGGGAGGGCGGACCGGGGAGCTGTTTTTT
once | . | TRBJ2-6 | TRBV5-1 | CASSLRAGANVLTF | TGCGCCAGCAGCTTAAGGGCTGGGGCCAACGTCCTGACTTTC
once | TRBD2 | TRBJ2-1 | TRBV9 | CASSVDSGGYNEQFF | TGTGCCAGCAGCGTAGATAGCGGGGGTTACAATGAGCAGTTCTTC
. | . | TRBJ1-1 | TRBV5-4 | CASSFSPMRQNTEAFF | TGTGCCAGCAGCTTTTCCCCCATGAGGCAGAACACTGAAGCTTTCTTT
once | TRBD2 | TRBJ2-3 | TRBV27 | CASSVTSGRVADTQYF | TGTGCCAGCAGTGTTACTAGCGGGAGGGTGGCAGATACGCAGTATTTT
. | . | TRBJ1-4 | TRBV15 | CATSRGKGGTANEKLFF | TGTGCCACCAGCAGAGGGAAAGGGGGGACGGCTAATGAAAAACTGTTTTTT
. | . | TRBJ1-4 | TRBV11-3 | CASRSQGTNEKLFF | TGTGCCAGCAGATCACAGGGAACTAATGAAAAACTGTTTTTT
. | . | TRBJ2-5 | TRBV4-1 | CASSHLRGQETQYF | TGCGCCAGCAGCCACCTCCGGGGCCAAGAGACCCAGTACTTC
. | . | TRBJ1-1 | TRBV25-1 | CASSPDSSTRAFF | TGTGCCAGCAGCCCGGACAGCTCTACTCGGGCTTTCTTT
. | . | TRBJ1-4 | TRBV5-1 | CASSMDNEKLFF | TGCGCCAGCAGCATGGATAATGAAAAACTGTTTTTT
once | TRBD2 | TRBJ2-1 | TRBV9 | CASSSGTSGDNEQFF | TGTGCCAGCAGCTCTGGGACTAGCGGTGACAATGAGCAGTTCTTC
. | TRBD2 | TRBJ2-7 | TRBV18 | CASSPGLAGVEQYF | TGTGCCAGCTCACCTGGGCTAGCGGGGGTCGAGCAGTACTTC